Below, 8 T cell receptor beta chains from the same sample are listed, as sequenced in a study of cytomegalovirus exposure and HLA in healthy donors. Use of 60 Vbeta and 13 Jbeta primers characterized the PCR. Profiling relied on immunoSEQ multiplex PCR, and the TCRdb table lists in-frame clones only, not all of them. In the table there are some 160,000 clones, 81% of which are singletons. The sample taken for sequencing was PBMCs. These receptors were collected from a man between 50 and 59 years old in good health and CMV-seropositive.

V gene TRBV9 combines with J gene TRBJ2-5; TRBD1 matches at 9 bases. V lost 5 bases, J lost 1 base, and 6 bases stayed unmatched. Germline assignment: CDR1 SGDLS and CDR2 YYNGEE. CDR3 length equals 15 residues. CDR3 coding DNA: TGTGCCAGCAGTGCTAGGACAGGGGCCCAAGAGACCCAGTACTTC. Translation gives CASSARTGAQETQYF. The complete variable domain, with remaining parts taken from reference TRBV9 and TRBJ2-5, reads DSGVTQTPKHLITATGQRVTLRCSPRSGDLSVYWYQQSLDQGLQFLIQYYNGEERAKGNILERFSAQQFPDLHSELNLSSLELGDSALYFCASSARTGAQETQYFGPGTRLLVL.

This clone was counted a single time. CDR3 sequence: CASSLNGGDTEAFF. The DNA for the CDR3 is TGTGCCAGCAGTCTAAACGGGGGGGACACTGAAGCTTTCTTT. The rearrangement joins TRBV6-1 to TRBJ1-1, with D possibly matching TRBD1 (5 bases). V lost 5 bases and J lost 3, with 13 bases in between. Germline lookup yields CDR1 MNHNS and CDR2 SASEGT. CDR3 length: 14 residues.

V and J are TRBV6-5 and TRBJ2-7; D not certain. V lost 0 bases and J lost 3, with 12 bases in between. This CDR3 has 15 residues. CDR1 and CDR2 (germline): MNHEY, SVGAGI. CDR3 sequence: CASSYSAQALYEQYF. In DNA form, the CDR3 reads TGTGCCAGCAGTTACTCGGCTCAGGCCCTCTACGAGCAGTACTTC.

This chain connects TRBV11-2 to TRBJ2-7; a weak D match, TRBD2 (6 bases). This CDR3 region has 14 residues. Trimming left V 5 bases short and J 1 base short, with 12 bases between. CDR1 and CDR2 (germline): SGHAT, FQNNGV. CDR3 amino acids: CASSPGTWSYEQYF. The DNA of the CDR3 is TGTGCCAGCAGCCCCGGGACTTGGTCCTACGAGCAGTACTTC.

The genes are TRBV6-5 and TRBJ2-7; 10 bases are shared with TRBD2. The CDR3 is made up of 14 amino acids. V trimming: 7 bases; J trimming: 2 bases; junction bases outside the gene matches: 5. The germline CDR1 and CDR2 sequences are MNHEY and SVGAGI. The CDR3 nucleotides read TGTGCCAGCACCCCTAGCGGGAGTACCTACGAGCAGTACTTC. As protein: CASTPSGSTYEQYF.

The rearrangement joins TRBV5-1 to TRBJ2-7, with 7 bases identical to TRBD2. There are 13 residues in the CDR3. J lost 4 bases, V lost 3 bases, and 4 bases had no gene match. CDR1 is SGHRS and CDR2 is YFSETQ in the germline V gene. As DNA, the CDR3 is TGCGCCAGCAGCTCGTCGCGGGGGTACGAGCAGTACTTC. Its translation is CASSSSRGYEQYF.

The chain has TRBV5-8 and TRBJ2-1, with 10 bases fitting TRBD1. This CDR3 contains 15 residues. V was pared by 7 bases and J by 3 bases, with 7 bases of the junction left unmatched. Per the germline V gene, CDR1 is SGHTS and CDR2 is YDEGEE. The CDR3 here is CASGPGTGDYNEQFF. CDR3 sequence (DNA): TGTGCCAGCGGCCCCGGGACAGGGGACTACAATGAGCAGTTCTTC.

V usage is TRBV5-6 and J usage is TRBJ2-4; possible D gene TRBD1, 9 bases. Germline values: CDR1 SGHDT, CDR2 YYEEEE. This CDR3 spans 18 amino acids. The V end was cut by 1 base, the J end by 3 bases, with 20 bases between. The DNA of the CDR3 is TGTGCCAGCAGCTTGATACGGGGGGGACAGGGTCACAAAAACATTCAGTACTTC. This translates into CASSLIRGGQGHKNIQYF.